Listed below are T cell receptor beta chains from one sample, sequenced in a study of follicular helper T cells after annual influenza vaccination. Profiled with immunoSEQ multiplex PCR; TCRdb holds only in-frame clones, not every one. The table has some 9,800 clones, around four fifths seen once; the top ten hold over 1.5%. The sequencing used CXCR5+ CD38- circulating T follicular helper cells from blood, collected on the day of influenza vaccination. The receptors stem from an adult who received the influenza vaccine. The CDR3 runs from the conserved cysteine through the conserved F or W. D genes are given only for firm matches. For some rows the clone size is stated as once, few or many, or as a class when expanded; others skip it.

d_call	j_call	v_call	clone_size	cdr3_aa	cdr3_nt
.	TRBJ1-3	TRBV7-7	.	CASSKELGNTIYF	TGTGCTAGCAGCAAAGAACTTGGAAACACCATATATTTT
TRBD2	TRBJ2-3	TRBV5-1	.	CASRTSGGDTQYF	TGCGCCAGTCGGACTAGCGGGGGGGATACGCAGTATTTT
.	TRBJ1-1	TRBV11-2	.	CASSKRPYSDTEAFF	TGTGCCAGCAGCAAAAGACCTTACAGCGACACTGAAGCTTTCTTT
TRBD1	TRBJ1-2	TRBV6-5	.	CASSPITGVGYGYTF	TGTGCCAGCAGCCCTATCACAGGGGTGGGCTATGGCTACACCTTC
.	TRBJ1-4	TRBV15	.	CATSREAGTANEKLFF	TGTGCCACCAGCAGAGAGGCCGGCACAGCCAATGAAAAACTGTTTTTT
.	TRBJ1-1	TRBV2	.	CASRSDRNTEAFF	TGTGCCAGCAGGTCGGACAGAAACACTGAAGCTTTCTTT
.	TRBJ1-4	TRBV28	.	CASSSQNEKLFF	TGTGCCAGCAGTAGCCAAAATGAAAAACTGTTTTTT
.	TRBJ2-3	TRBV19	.	CASRDLSRATDTQYF	TGTGCCAGTAGGGATTTAAGCAGGGCTACAGATACGCAGTATTTT
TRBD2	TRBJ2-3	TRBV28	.	CASSLSGSGTDTQYF	TGTGCCAGCAGTCTTAGCGGGAGCGGCACAGATACGCAGTATTTT
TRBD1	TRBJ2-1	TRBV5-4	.	CASSSGQFTYNEQFF	TGTGCCAGCAGCTCGGGACAGTTCACCTACAATGAGCAGTTCTTC
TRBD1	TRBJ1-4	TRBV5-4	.	CASSLNRGPYNEKLFF	TGTGCCAGCAGCTTAAACAGGGGCCCTTATAATGAAAAACTGTTTTTT
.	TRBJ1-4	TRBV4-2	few	CASSQEGRATNEKLFF	TGTGCCAGCAGCCAAGAAGGACGGGCGACAAATGAAAAACTGTTTTTT
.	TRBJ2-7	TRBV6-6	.	CASSLRAGTYEQYF	TGTGCCAGCAGCCTCCGCGCCGGCACCTACGAGCAGTACTTC
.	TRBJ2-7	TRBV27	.	CASSLSTTGVDVQYF	TGTGCCAGCAGTTTATCGACGACAGGTGTTGACGTGCAGTACTTC
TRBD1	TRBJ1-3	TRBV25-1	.	CASSPLGQGAGNTIYF	TGTGCCAGCAGTCCCCTCGGACAGGGCGCTGGAAACACCATATATTTT
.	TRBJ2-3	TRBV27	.	CASSSLGRANKGTQYF	TGTGCCAGCAGCTCCCTTGGTAGGGCCAACAAGGGTACGCAGTATTTT
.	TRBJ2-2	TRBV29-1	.	CSVNLAATGELFF	TGCAGCGTTAACCTAGCTGCAACCGGGGAGCTGTTTTTT
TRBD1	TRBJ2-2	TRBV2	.	CASTPGQTNTGELFF	TGTGCCAGCACTCCGGGACAGACGAACACCGGGGAGCTGTTTTTT
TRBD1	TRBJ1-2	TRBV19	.	CASSRDRGYGYTF	TGTGCCAGTAGTCGGGACAGGGGGTATGGCTACACCTTC
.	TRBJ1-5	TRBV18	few	CASSPGAKDQPQHF	TGTGCCAGCTCACCCGGGGCTAAGGATCAGCCCCAGCATTTT
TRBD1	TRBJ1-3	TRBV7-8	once	CASSPRDRGNTIYF	TGTGCCAGCAGCCCTCGGGACAGAGGAAACACCATATATTTT
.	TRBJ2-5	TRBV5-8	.	CASSLYNQETQYF	TGTGCCAGCAGCTTGTACAACCAAGAGACCCAGTACTTC